A single count supports the clone carrying this TCR beta chain. The germline CDR1 and CDR2 sequences are SEHNR and FQNEAQ (reference sequence). V lost 3 bases and J lost 3, with 13 bases in between. The CDR3 covers 15 residues. These data are taken from a study of blood T cell repertoires in COVID-19. Study background: From the United States, Italy and Spain came samples of acute and convalescent COVID-19. T cells, B-cell-depleted T cells, or PBMCs supplied cDNA or gDNA.

In the study's own analysis: Nucleated cell number was recorded as an estimate derived from reference gene primer amplification. TCRdb keeps only in-frame clones here, not all; method: immunoSEQ multiplex PCR. The V and J calls and the clone size are those of that table, but D and trimming were determined from the DNA. In the table there are about 150,000 clones, about four fifths of which are singletons. The receptor comes from a woman aged 80 or older with acute or convalescent COVID-19. The V call is TRBV7-9, the J call TRBJ2-3, with a weak D call TRBD2 (6 bases). Material for sequencing was peripheral blood. In nucleotides, the CDR3 is TGTGCCAGCAGCTTTGGGTTGAGCGGGACAGATACGCAGTATTTT. It encodes CASSFGLSGTDTQYF.